A selection of T cell receptor beta chains follows, all from one sample in a study of graft-versus-host responses after intestinal transplantation. Some clones are missing from TCRdb's copy, which holds only in-frame ones; the method was immunoSEQ multiplex PCR. The sample carries 16,000 or so clones, about 83% recorded once. Sequenced here: ileum tissue, sampled around 600 days after intestinal transplantation. The receptors were sampled from a human patient who received an intestinal transplant, so some T cells may come from the graft donor. The CDR3 runs from the conserved cysteine through the conserved F or W. Fields, in order: clone size, V gene, J gene, D gene, CDR3 protein, CDR3 DNA. The D gene is left open where the match is weak. For some rows the clone size is stated as once, few or many, or as a class when expanded; others skip it.

NA	TRBV4-1	TRBJ2-7	NA	CASSQDRVTVTKNEQYF	TGCGCCAGCAGCCAAGACAGGGTGACAGTGACTAAGAACGAGCAGTACTTC
few	TRBV19	TRBJ1-6	NA	CASSINGQTNSPLHF	TGTGCCAGTAGTATAAATGGACAGACAAATTCACCCCTCCACTTT
NA	TRBV5-1	TRBJ1-1	NA	CASSSKSTADTEAFF	TGCGCCAGCAGCTCCAAATCGACAGCCGACACTGAAGCTTTCTTT
NA	TRBV10-3	TRBJ2-7	NA	CAISESSQTMPYF	TGTGCCATCAGTGAGTCCTCACAGACGATGCCATACTTC
NA	TRBV6-4	TRBJ1-6	NA	CASSDRGENSPLHF	TGTGCCAGCAGTGACAGGGGCGAGAATTCACCCCTCCACTTT
NA	TRBV5-6	TRBJ2-7	NA	CASSLLREQYF	TGTGCCAGCAGCCTTCTCAGGGAGCAGTACTTC
NA	TRBV2	TRBJ1-6	NA	CASRVNSEYNSPLHF	TGTGCCAGCAGGGTCAATTCGGAATATAATTCACCCCTCCACTTT
NA	TRBV19	TRBJ1-5	TRBD1	CASNTGQGQQPQHF	TGTGCCAGTAACACGGGACAGGGGCAACAGCCCCAGCATTTT
NA	TRBV4-1	TRBJ2-7	NA	CASSQGGGSYEQYF	TGCGCCAGCAGCCAAGGAGGAGGCTCCTACGAGCAGTACTTC
NA	TRBV14	TRBJ2-7	NA	CASSQASAGAGRNEQYF	TGTGCCAGCAGCCAAGCGTCCGCGGGGGCAGGGAGAAACGAGCAGTACTTC
NA	TRBV28	TRBJ2-7	TRBD1	CASSRDRVPLYEQYF	TGTGCCAGCAGTAGAGACAGGGTCCCTCTCTACGAGCAGTACTTC
NA	TRBV5-8	TRBJ1-5	NA	CATRQDWYSNQPQHF	TGTGCCACCCGACAGGACTGGTATAGCAATCAGCCCCAGCATTTT
NA	TRBV2	TRBJ1-2	TRBD1	CASSRDREPPTGYTF	TGTGCCAGCAGTAGGGACAGGGAGCCCCCCACCGGCTACACCTTC
NA	TRBV10-2	TRBJ2-1	TRBD2	CATRTSGYNEQFF	TGCGCCACCAGGACTAGCGGTTACAATGAGCAGTTCTTC
NA	TRBV9	TRBJ1-2	NA	CASSVSISGGYYGYTF	TGTGCCAGCAGCGTCTCGATTTCGGGGGGGTACTATGGCTACACCTTC
NA	TRBV19	TRBJ2-3	TRBD1	CASSMYRTGGTDTQYF	TGTGCCAGTAGTATGTACCGGACAGGGGGCACAGATACGCAGTATTTT
NA	TRBV5-1	TRBJ2-1	TRBD2	CASSSAGTIYNEQFF	TGCGCCAGCAGCTCCGCCGGGACTATCTACAATGAGCAGTTCTTC
NA	TRBV29-1	TRBJ1-1	NA	CSVASGQPSMNTEAFF	TGCAGCGTTGCGTCGGGGCAGCCTTCCATGAACACTGAAGCTTTCTTT
few	TRBV5-1	TRBJ2-7	NA	CASSHVGGDEQYF	TGCGCCAGCAGCCACGTAGGGGGGGACGAGCAGTACTTC
few	TRBV27	TRBJ1-1	NA	CASSIGGGTEAFF	TGTGCCAGCAGTATCGGGGGGGGCACTGAAGCTTTCTTT
NA	TRBV11-2	TRBJ1-2	NA	CASSFTGLSGGYTF	TGTGCCAGCAGCTTCACCGGGTTATCGGGTGGCTACACCTTC
NA	TRBV6-5	TRBJ2-6	NA	CASSRQLSGANVLTF	TGTGCCAGCAGTAGACAGCTCTCTGGGGCCAACGTCCTGACTTTC
NA	TRBV11-2	TRBJ1-3	NA	CASSVEGNTIYF	TGTGCCAGCAGCGTTGAAGGAAACACCATATATTTT
NA	TRBV2	TRBJ2-7	NA	CASTSRDTGNEQYF	TGTGCCAGCACCTCCCGGGACACCGGGAACGAGCAGTACTTC
NA	TRBV2	TRBJ2-3	NA	CASGGLKGGTDTQYF	TGTGCCAGCGGTGGGCTGAAGGGAGGCACAGATACGCAGTATTTT
NA	TRBV7-7	TRBJ2-6	NA	CASSAYSGANVLTF	TGTGCCAGCAGCGCCTACTCTGGGGCCAACGTCCTGACTTTC
NA	TRBV27	TRBJ2-5	NA	CASSLSRQETQYF	TGTGCCAGCAGTTTATCGCGACAAGAGACCCAGTACTTC
NA	TRBV10-3	TRBJ2-2	NA	CAISVRPAGTGELFF	TGTGCCATCAGTGTTCGGCCGGCCGGCACCGGGGAGCTGTTTTTT
NA	TRBV5-4	TRBJ2-1	TRBD2	CASSPAGGSYNEQFF	TGTGCCAGCAGCCCGGCGGGGGGGTCCTACAATGAGCAGTTCTTC
NA	TRBV27	TRBJ1-2	TRBD1	CASSLTPGQAIYGYTF	TGTGCCAGCAGTTTAACTCCGGGACAGGCCATATATGGCTACACCTTC
NA	TRBV6-5	TRBJ2-7	NA	CASCGDFSYEQYF	TGTGCCAGCTGCGGGGACTTCTCCTACGAGCAGTACTTC
NA	TRBV9	TRBJ2-2	NA	CASSVGELTGELFF	TGTGCCAGCAGCGTAGGGGAGCTCACCGGGGAGCTGTTTTTT
NA	TRBV27	TRBJ2-3	NA	CASGEAESDTQYF	TGTGCCAGCGGAGAAGCTGAATCAGATACGCAGTATTTT
NA	TRBV6-1	TRBJ1-6	NA	CASSEGASPLHF	TGTGCCAGCAGTGAAGGCGCCTCACCCCTCCACTTT
NA	TRBV2	TRBJ2-7	TRBD2	CASSRLAGDEQYF	TGTGCCAGCAGTCGGCTAGCGGGGGATGAGCAGTACTTC